These T cell receptor beta chains were read from a single sample in a study of T-cell memory formation after mild COVID-19. TCRdb re-derived calls from the 5' RACE reads in MiXCR, one entry per CDR3 protein. The data contain approximately 46,000 distinct CDR3 sequences, 12% of them seen just once; the ten biggest clones take up about 25%. The sample taken for sequencing was PBMCs or a T cell subset sorted from them (not recorded which). These receptor sequences come from a man aged 18 to 30 who had mild COVID-19 (a few samples of this study predate the infection). Cell type and time point are not known. CDR3s include the opening cysteine and the closing phenylalanine or tryptophan. Each record gives: J gene, D gene, clone size, V gene, CDR3 DNA, CDR3 protein. The D gene is left open where the match is weak. Clone size is given for some rows only: seen once, a few or many times, or a class if the clone is expanded.

>TRBJ2-3|.|many|TRBV15
TGTGCCACCAGCGGCGGGACCGCCTCAGATACGCAGTATTTT
CATSGGTASDTQYF
>TRBJ2-1|TRBD2|many|TRBV3-1
TGTGCCAGCAGCCAACGAAGCGTCGGGAGCGGACTAGCGGGGTTTGAGCAGTTCTTC
CASSQRSVGSGLAGFEQFF
>TRBJ2-3|.|few|TRBV19
TGTGCCAGTAGCCCTGGACAGATCCGCACAGATACGCAGTATTTT
CASSPGQIRTDTQYF
>TRBJ2-1|.|few|TRBV27
TGTGCCAGCAGTTTTCTCGGGGCTGGGGATGAGCAGTTCTTC
CASSFLGAGDEQFF
>TRBJ2-5|TRBD2|few|TRBV24-1
TGTGCCACCAGTGATTTAGGGCGGGGGGCACGAGAGACCCAGTACTTC
CATSDLGRGARETQYF
>TRBJ2-2|.|.|TRBV5-4
TGTGCCAGCAACCCGGCCCCGAACACCGGGGAGCTGTTTTTT
CASNPAPNTGELFF
>TRBJ1-1|.|few|TRBV28
TGTGCCAGCCGCGCCGGGACAATGAACACTGAAGCTTTCTTT
CASRAGTMNTEAFF
>TRBJ2-6|.|medium-sized|TRBV12-3/TRBV12-4
TGTGCCAGCAGCCTGTCTTCCTCTGGGGCCAACGTCCTGACTTTC
CASSLSSSGANVLTF
>TRBJ1-2|TRBD1|few|TRBV20-1
TGCAGTGCTAGAGGGGGGGGACAGGGTTTGGGTGGCTACACCTTC
CSARGGGQGLGGYTF
>TRBJ1-2|.|.|TRBV12-3/TRBV12-4
TGTGCCAGCAGTTTAGCGTCAGGGGATGGCTACACCTTC
CASSLASGDGYTF
>TRBJ1-3|.|.|TRBV12-3/TRBV12-4
TGTGCCAGCAGTTTCGCGGGGGACTCTGGAAACACCATATATTTT
CASSFAGDSGNTIYF
>TRBJ2-2|.|.|TRBV11-2
TGTGCCAGCAGCTTAGATCGAACCGGGGAGCTGTTTTTT
CASSLDRTGELFF
>TRBJ2-2|TRBD2|many|TRBV12-3/TRBV12-4
TGTGCCAGCAGCCCAAGGACTAGCGGGGTCGACGGGGAGCTGTTTTTT
CASSPRTSGVDGELFF
>TRBJ2-1|TRBD2|.|TRBV6-1
TGTGCCAGCAGTGGACTAGCGGGGGGCTACAATGAGCAGTTCTTC
CASSGLAGGYNEQFF
>TRBJ2-3|.|.|TRBV20-1
TGCAGTGCTAGAGACCTCGTGGGACCGGGGGATACGCAGTATTTT
CSARDLVGPGDTQYF
>TRBJ2-3|.|.|TRBV5-4
TGTGCCAGCAGCCAGGAGCGCGGAACAGATACGCAGTATTTT
CASSQERGTDTQYF
>TRBJ2-7|TRBD1|many|TRBV18
TGTGCCAGCTCAGCAGCCGGGACAGGGGATTACGAGCAGTACTTC
CASSAAGTGDYEQYF
>TRBJ2-3|TRBD2|.|TRBV4-3
TGTGCCAGCAGCCAAGAACCCGGGGGGAATACAGATACGCAGTATTTT
CASSQEPGGNTDTQYF
>TRBJ1-6|.|few|TRBV15
TGTGCCACCAGCAGCAACAGGGTAGGGTATTCACCCCTCCACTTT
CATSSNRVGYSPLHF
>TRBJ2-3|TRBD1|.|TRBV7-3
TGTGCCAGCAGCCCGGACAGGGGTGTCGCAGATACGCAGTATTTT
CASSPDRGVADTQYF
>TRBJ2-3|.|many|TRBV6-5
TGTGCCAGCAGTTACTCGGGGAAGTTCCGAGATACGCAGTATTTT
CASSYSGKFRDTQYF
>TRBJ2-6|.|.|TRBV7-2
TGTGCCAGCAGCTTATGGGCTGGGGCCAACGTCCTGACTTTC
CASSLWAGANVLTF
>TRBJ2-1|.|many|TRBV6-5
TGTGCCAGCAGTTACTTCGGGTTGGGGGGTGAGGTCTCCAATGAGCAGTTCTTC
CASSYFGLGGEVSNEQFF
>TRBJ2-6|.|.|TRBV4-3
TGCGCCAGCAGCCCTGGGGGGGGCGGTGGGGCCAACGTCCTGACTTTC
CASSPGGGGGANVLTF
>TRBJ2-1|.|.|TRBV30
TGTGCCTGGAGTGTACTACTAGCAAATGAGCAGTTCTTC
CAWSVLLANEQFF
>TRBJ2-1|TRBD2|.|TRBV27
TGTGCCAGCTCCTCAACGGGGGGGCGCAATGAGCAGTTCTTC
CASSSTGGRNEQFF
>TRBJ2-5|TRBD1|few|TRBV2
TGTGCCAGCCATAATACCGACAGGGGGCGGGGGACCCAGTACTTC
CASHNTDRGRGTQYF
>TRBJ1-6|.|.|TRBV20-1
TGCAGTGCCGAACCGGGACCCAATTCACCCCTCCACTTT
CSAEPGPNSPLHF
>TRBJ1-2|.|.|TRBV24-1
TGTGCCACCAGTGATCTCGACAGTCGCTATGGCTACACCTTC
CATSDLDSRYGYTF